The 5 T cell receptor beta chains below were found in one sample sequenced in a study of cytomegalovirus exposure and HLA in healthy donors. Primers for the PCR totalled 60 Vbeta and 13 Jbeta. The table came from immunoSEQ multiplex PCR; TCRdb's copy has only in-frame clones and leaves some out. The data show fewer than 300,000 clones, just over 85% seen once. The sequencing sample was made of PBMCs. These receptor sequences come from a man aged 35 to 55 in good health and CMV-seropositive.

The CDR3 DNA follows: TGCAGCGTTGGTTCCAGCGGGAGGAACGAGCAGTACTTC. It encodes CSVGSSGRNEQYF. This chain joins TRBV29-1 and TRBJ2-7, with 9 bases matching TRBD2. Per germline, CDR1 SQVTM and CDR2 ANQGSEA. Trimming took 4 bases from V and 5 from J; bases not matched to a gene: 6. The CDR3 is 13 residues long.

The sample holds one count of this clone. V usage is TRBV28 and J usage is TRBJ1-1; TRBD1 matches at 7 bases. Germline assignment: CDR1 MDHEN and CDR2 SYDVKM. The CDR3 sequence is 16 residues long. Trimming at V came to 6 bases and at J to 2 bases, leaving 12 bases not matched to a gene. CDR3 nucleotide sequence: TGTGCCAGCAGCCGGCCGACAGGGAAATATAACACTGAAGCTTTCTTT. Translated: CASSRPTGKYNTEAFF.

The rearrangement links TRBV6-5 to TRBJ1-2, with D possibly TRBD1 on 6 matching bases. This CDR3 comprises 12 residues. Germline lookup yields CDR1 MNHEY and CDR2 SVGAGI. Trimming took off 7 bases at V and 1 base at J, with 7 bases between the two ends. The CDR3 here is CASKDSNYGYTF. The CDR3 nucleotides read TGTGCCAGCAAGGACAGTAACTATGGCTACACCTTC.

This clone appeared once. The chain recombines TRBV5-1 with TRBJ1-2; D is perhaps TRBD1 (6 bases). The CDR3 is 16 amino acids. Germline loops: CDR1 SGHRS, CDR2 YFSETQ. The V gene lost 0 bases and the J gene lost 0 bases, with 12 bases spanning the gap. The CDR3 DNA is TGCGCCAGCAGCTTGGAGGGGGAGTCAGCTAACTATGGCTACACCTTC. Protein product: CASSLEGESANYGYTF.

This clone has more than one count but fewer than ten. J is TRBJ2-7 and V is TRBV5-1; 9 bases are shared with TRBD2. The CDR3 loop spans 14 amino acids. The germline CDR1 and CDR2 sequences are SGHRS and YFSETQ. Unmatched junction bases numbered 10, after V lost 5 bases and J lost 7 bases. This CDR3 reads CASRIQRGVGEQYF. DNA of the CDR3: TGCGCCAGCAGGATCCAGCGGGGGGTGGGGGAGCAGTACTTC.